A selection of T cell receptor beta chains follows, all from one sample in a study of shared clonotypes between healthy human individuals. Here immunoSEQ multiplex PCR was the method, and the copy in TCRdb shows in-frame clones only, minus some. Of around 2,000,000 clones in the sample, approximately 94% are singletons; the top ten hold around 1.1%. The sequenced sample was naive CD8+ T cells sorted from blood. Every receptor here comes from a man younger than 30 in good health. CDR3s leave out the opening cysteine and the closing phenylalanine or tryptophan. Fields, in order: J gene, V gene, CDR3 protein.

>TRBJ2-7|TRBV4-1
ASSQEGFSGDATYEQY
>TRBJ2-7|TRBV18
ASSSGTETYEQY
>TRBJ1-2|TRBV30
AWSDPRGGIYGYT
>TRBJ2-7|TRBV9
ASSVDAGGAYEQY
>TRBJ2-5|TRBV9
ASSGRGFEGTQY
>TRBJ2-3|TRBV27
ASSLVGFHTDTQY
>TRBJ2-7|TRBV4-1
ASSPRGGRAYEQY
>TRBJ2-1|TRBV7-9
ASSLAAGVYNEQF
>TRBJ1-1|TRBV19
ASSGPAAMNTEAF
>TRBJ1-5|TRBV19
ASSDREDQPQH
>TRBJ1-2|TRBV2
ASSERGWANYGYT
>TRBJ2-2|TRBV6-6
ASSPLGQGLTGELF
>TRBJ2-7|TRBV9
ASSPPAGLPYEQY
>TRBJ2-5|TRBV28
ASTDSNRDRAQETQY
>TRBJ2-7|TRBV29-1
SVEGGPREQY
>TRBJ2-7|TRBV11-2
ASSWDSSYEQY
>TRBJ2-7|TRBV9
ASSVAGASYEQY
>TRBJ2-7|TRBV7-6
ASSLAPSAREQY
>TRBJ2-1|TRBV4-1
ASSQGLAGFNEQF
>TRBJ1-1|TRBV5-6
ASSLAGIEAF
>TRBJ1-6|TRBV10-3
AISESRDSPLH
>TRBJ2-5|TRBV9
ASSVGLAGEETQY
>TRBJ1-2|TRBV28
ASSLLAQGIGNGYT
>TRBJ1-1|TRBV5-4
ASSWAGTTEAF
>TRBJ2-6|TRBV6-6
ASSYSEVSGANVLT
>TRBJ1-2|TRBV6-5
ASSYLGNGYGYT
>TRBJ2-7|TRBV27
ASSLGAEQY
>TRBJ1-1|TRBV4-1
ASSPVEGPRAF
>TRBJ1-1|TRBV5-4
ASSLDRAAVTEAF
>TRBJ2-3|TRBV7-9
ASSGSGTDTQY